This TCR beta chain originates from a study of T cell changes during pregnancy in multiple sclerosis. The assay was immunoSEQ multiplex PCR, and TCRdb's table has in-frame clones only and misses some. The table includes tens of thousands of clones, under 95% detected once. Per germline, CDR1 SEHNR and CDR2 FQNEAQ (reference sequence). This CDR3 is 15 amino acids long. V was clipped by 2 bases and J by 8 bases; unmatched bases: 6. The chain employs TRBV7-9 and TRBJ2-2, with 9 bases identical to TRBD1. This clonotype was sampled from a female donor in good health, enrolled as a control in a pregnancy study. The sample here was CD4+ T cells from peripheral blood mononuclear cells, taken in the second trimester of pregnancy. CDR3 DNA sequence: TGTGCCAGCAGCTTAAAGGGACAGGGACCGGGGGAGCTGTTTTTT. Protein: CASSLKGQGPGELFF.